The rows below give T cell receptor beta chains drawn from one sample of a study of OX40 agonist ivuxolimab in advanced cancers. Generated by immunoSEQ multiplex PCR, the TCRdb table keeps only in-frame clones and is missing some. The sample carries about 61,000 clones, roughly 90% recorded once. Sequencing was performed on CD4+ or CD8+ T cells sorted from blood, taken in a trial of the OX40 agonist ivuxolimab. These receptors all stem from an adult with an advanced solid tumor such as melanoma, head and neck, liver or kidney cancer. Both conserved end residues are part of each CDR3. Each record gives: clone size, V gene, D gene, J gene, CDR3 protein, CDR3 DNA. D genes are given only for firm matches. Some rows have no size entry. The others give once, few or many, or a class for an expanded clone.

NA	TRBV4-3	TRBD1	TRBJ1-4	CASSLDRGPREKLFF	TGCGCCAGCAGCCTGGACAGGGGGCCTCGGGAAAAACTGTTTTTT
NA	TRBV27	TRBD2	TRBJ2-7	CASSFPGTSGLYF	TGTGCCAGCAGTTTTCCCGGGACTAGCGGGCTGTACTTC
once	TRBV30	NA	TRBJ1-4	CAWSVQVELFF	TGTGCCTGGAGTGTACAGGTAGAACTGTTTTTT
NA	TRBV4-1	NA	TRBJ2-1	CASSQVSTHNEQFF	TGCGCCAGCAGCCAAGTGTCTACTCACAATGAGCAGTTCTTC
NA	TRBV19	TRBD2	TRBJ2-1	CASKSLAGTWDEQFF	TGTGCCAGCAAAAGTCTAGCGGGCACTTGGGATGAGCAGTTCTTC
NA	TRBV5-5	NA	TRBJ1-4	CASSREGPRNEKLFF	TGTGCCAGCAGCCGAGAAGGTCCCAGGAATGAAAAACTGTTTTTT
NA	TRBV11-3	NA	TRBJ2-1	CASSLGAGYEQFF	TGTGCCAGCAGCTTAGGGGCAGGTTATGAGCAGTTCTTC
NA	TRBV6-6	TRBD1	TRBJ1-1	CASSSEDRVAFF	TGTGCCAGCAGTTCCGAGGACAGGGTGGCTTTCTTT
NA	TRBV6-5	TRBD1	TRBJ1-1	CASSYVWGTGDTEAFF	TGTGCCAGCAGTTATGTCTGGGGGACAGGTGACACTGAAGCTTTCTTT
NA	TRBV10-2	NA	TRBJ2-1	CASSVVNIYNEQFF	TGCGCCAGCAGTGTAGTGAACATCTACAATGAGCAGTTCTTC
NA	TRBV6-6	NA	TRBJ2-1	CASSYGVLGSYNEQFF	TGTGCCAGCAGTTACGGAGTTCTAGGTTCCTACAATGAGCAGTTCTTC
NA	TRBV6-6	TRBD1	TRBJ1-2	CASKRQGSNYGYTF	TGTGCCAGCAAACGACAGGGCTCAAACTATGGCTACACCTTC
NA	TRBV6-5	NA	TRBJ2-7	CASSDSYEQYF	TGTGCCAGCAGCGACTCCTACGAGCAGTACTTC
NA	TRBV30	NA	TRBJ2-3	CAWTSDSTDTQYF	TGTGCCTGGACTAGCGACAGCACAGATACGCAGTATTTT
once	TRBV6-5	NA	TRBJ1-5	CASGGPVQHF	TGTGCCAGTGGGGGCCCGGTCCAGCATTTT
NA	TRBV6-5	NA	TRBJ1-1	CASSTDGYTEAFF	TGTGCCAGCAGTACTGACGGATACACTGAAGCTTTCTTT
NA	TRBV28	NA	TRBJ1-2	CASSLGEGYGYTF	TGTGCCAGCAGCCTGGGGGAAGGCTATGGCTACACCTTC
NA	TRBV29-1	NA	TRBJ1-1	CSVVGGRGRDTEAFF	TGCAGCGTTGTGGGGGGCCGGGGGCGAGACACTGAAGCTTTCTTT
NA	TRBV11-2	TRBD1	TRBJ1-6	CASSAKTGLNNSPLHF	TGTGCCAGCAGCGCCAAGACAGGGCTGAATAATTCACCCCTCCACTTT
NA	TRBV7-3	NA	TRBJ2-3	CASSSSTDTQYF	TGTGCCAGCAGCTCGAGCACAGATACGCAGTATTTT
NA	TRBV2	NA	TRBJ2-5	CASIRQETQYF	TGTGCCAGCATCCGCCAAGAGACCCAGTACTTC
NA	TRBV6-5	NA	TRBJ2-5	CASSAFEGETQYF	TGTGCCAGCTCAGCTTTTGAGGGAGAGACCCAGTACTTC
NA	TRBV2	NA	TRBJ2-5	CASSTGPNEETQYF	TGTGCCAGCAGTACCGGGCCTAACGAAGAGACCCAGTACTTC
NA	TRBV18	NA	TRBJ2-4	CASSPGQRRAKNIQYF	TGTGCCAGCTCACCCGGACAGCGGAGAGCCAAAAACATTCAGTACTTC
NA	TRBV28	TRBD2	TRBJ2-1	CASSLVGTNNEQFF	TGTGCCAGCAGTTTAGTTGGGACTAACAATGAGCAGTTCTTC
NA	TRBV6-6	TRBD1	TRBJ1-1	CASSYPPGGWTEAFF	TGTGCCAGCAGTTACCCTCCAGGGGGGTGGACTGAAGCTTTCTTT
NA	TRBV18	NA	TRBJ2-5	CASSPHPGVEETQYF	TGTGCCAGCTCACCACACCCGGGAGTGGAGGAGACCCAGTACTTC
NA	TRBV28	TRBD1	TRBJ1-1	CASSLDVSTGEGNTEAFF	TGTGCCAGCAGTTTAGACGTTTCGACAGGGGAAGGTAACACTGAAGCTTTCTTT
NA	TRBV13	NA	TRBJ2-1	CASTFILEGRINEQFF	TGTGCCAGCACCTTCATACTGGAGGGCCGAATCAATGAGCAGTTCTTC
NA	TRBV11-3	NA	TRBJ2-2	CASSLRFGLDGGGELFF	TGTGCCAGCAGCTTGAGGTTTGGACTCGACGGTGGCGGGGAGCTGTTTTTT
NA	TRBV4-2	NA	TRBJ1-5	CASSQFLGSNQPQHF	TGTGCCAGCAGCCAATTCCTCGGTAGCAATCAGCCCCAGCATTTT
NA	TRBV10-3	TRBD2	TRBJ2-1	CAISESTMGGGIPLTEQFF	TGTGCCATCAGTGAGTCGACTATGGGGGGAGGGATCCCCCTCACTGAGCAGTTCTTC
NA	TRBV6-6	NA	TRBJ2-3	CASSYMGLSTDTQYF	TGTGCCAGCAGTTACATGGGGTTAAGCACAGATACGCAGTATTTT
NA	TRBV14	NA	TRBJ2-3	CASSPRGGLGTDTQYF	TGTGCCAGCAGCCCCAGGGGCGGGCTGGGCACAGATACGCAGTATTTT
once	TRBV6-6	NA	TRBJ1-5	CASTPPSGIFQPQHF	TGTGCCAGCACCCCCCCCTCGGGTATTTTTCAGCCCCAGCATTTT
NA	TRBV20-1	NA	TRBJ2-5	CSASLETQYF	TGCAGTGCAAGCTTAGAGACCCAGTACTTC
once	TRBV27	TRBD2	TRBJ2-1	CASSGTSVHNEQFF	TGTGCCAGCAGTGGGACTAGCGTACACAATGAGCAGTTCTTC
NA	TRBV4-2	NA	TRBJ1-2	CASSQPGRANYGYTF	TGTGCCAGCAGCCAACCTGGACGGGCTAACTATGGCTACACCTTC
NA	TRBV27	NA	TRBJ1-1	CASSLLGRSGTEAFF	TGTGCCAGCAGTTTATTGGGGAGGAGTGGCACTGAAGCTTTCTTT
once	TRBV4-2	NA	TRBJ1-1	CASSQDWGMNTEAFF	TGTGCCAGCAGCCAAGATTGGGGAATGAACACTGAAGCTTTCTTT
once	TRBV4-1	NA	TRBJ1-5	CASSHSIGAEDQPQHF	TGCGCCAGCAGCCATAGTATTGGGGCTGAGGATCAGCCCCAGCATTTT
NA	TRBV23-1	TRBD1	TRBJ1-6	CASSQPGTGLENSYNSPLHF	TGCGCCAGCAGTCAACCCGGGACAGGGTTGGAGAACTCCTATAATTCACCCCTCCACTTT
NA	TRBV6-5	TRBD1	TRBJ1-2	CASSYQGAADYGYTF	TGTGCCAGCAGTTACCAGGGGGCCGCTGACTATGGCTACACCTTC
NA	TRBV7-3	NA	TRBJ2-3	CASSFGDTSTDTQYF	TGTGCCAGCAGCTTCGGGGATACTAGCACAGATACGCAGTATTTT
NA	TRBV2	TRBD1	TRBJ2-5	CASSEGRQGWETQYF	TGTGCCAGCAGTGAGGGTCGACAGGGGTGGGAGACCCAGTACTTC
NA	TRBV6-4	NA	TRBJ1-3	CASIAGSGNTIYF	TGTGCCAGCATCGCGGGCTCTGGAAACACCATATATTTT
NA	TRBV5-6	NA	TRBJ1-1	CASSLLDTEAFF	TGTGCCAGCAGCTTGCTTGACACTGAAGCTTTCTTT
NA	TRBV9	NA	TRBJ2-1	CASGSTRVGEQFF	TGTGCCAGCGGATCGACTAGAGTCGGTGAGCAGTTCTTC
NA	TRBV27	NA	TRBJ1-5	CASSPLRDNPSNQPQHF	TGTGCCAGCAGTCCCCTCCGGGACAACCCTTCCAATCAGCCCCAGCATTTT
NA	TRBV18	NA	TRBJ2-2	CASSRSGLTGELFF	TGTGCCAGCTCACGATCTGGGTTGACCGGGGAGCTGTTTTTT
NA	TRBV30	NA	TRBJ2-7	CAWSVQSGAEQYF	TGTGCCTGGAGTGTACAGTCGGGGGCCGAGCAGTACTTC
NA	TRBV16	NA	TRBJ1-5	CASTPNSVNQPQHF	TGTGCCAGCACACCCAACAGCGTCAATCAGCCCCAGCATTTT
NA	TRBV28	NA	TRBJ2-1	CASSLTVVPDEQFF	TGTGCCAGCAGTTTAACGGTAGTTCCGGATGAGCAGTTCTTC
NA	TRBV7-9	TRBD2	TRBJ2-7	CASSLGGGLAAEQYF	TGTGCCAGCAGCTTAGGAGGGGGACTAGCGGCCGAGCAGTACTTC
NA	TRBV30	NA	TRBJ1-5	CAWSGREGGNQPQHF	TGTGCCTGGAGTGGTAGGGAAGGCGGCAATCAGCCCCAGCATTTT